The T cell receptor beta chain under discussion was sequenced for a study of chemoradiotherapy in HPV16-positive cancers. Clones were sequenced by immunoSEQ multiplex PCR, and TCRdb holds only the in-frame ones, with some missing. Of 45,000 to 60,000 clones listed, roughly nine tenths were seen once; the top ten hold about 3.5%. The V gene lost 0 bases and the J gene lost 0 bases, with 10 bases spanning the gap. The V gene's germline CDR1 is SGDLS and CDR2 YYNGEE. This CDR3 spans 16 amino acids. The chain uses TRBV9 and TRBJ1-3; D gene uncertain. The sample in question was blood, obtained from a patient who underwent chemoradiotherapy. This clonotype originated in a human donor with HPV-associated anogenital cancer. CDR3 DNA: TGTGCCAGCAGCGTAGGTGGCGGAAACTCTGGAAACACCATATATTTT. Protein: CASSVGGGNSGNTIYF.